The clone carrying this T cell receptor beta chain has just a few counts. One end of the junction fails to match germline, which may point to a read error. Germline-derived CDR1 and CDR2 are SSHAT and FNYEAQ (reference sequence). This CDR3 spans 15 amino acids. RNA transcripts provided the source from which TCR beta CDR3 regions were amplified. RT-PCR in the first round (using the HTBI primer set) targeted the TCR CDR3. TCRdb ran MiXCR on the multiplex PCR reads and lists one entry per CDR3 protein. In the table there are approximately 410,000 distinct CDR3 sequences, roughly an eighth of which are singletons. This specimen comes from a study of T cells in Graves' hyperthyroidism and ophthalmopathy. About the study: Before any treatment, at initial diagnosis, peripheral blood was collected.

The TCR sequence derives from a woman aged 18-29 years with Graves' hyperthyroidism. The sequenced sample consisted of blood. J is TRBJ2-5 and V is TRBV7-7, with D perhaps matching TRBD1 or TRBD2 (6 bases each). The CDR3 region is CASSLAAGAGETQYF. CDR3 DNA sequence: TGTGCTAGCAGCTTAGCGGCAGGGGCGGGAGAGACCCAGTACTTC.